This T cell receptor (beta chain) was retrieved from a study of blood T cell repertoires in COVID-19. Study-wide background: PBMCs, B-cell-depleted T cells, or T cells provided the cDNA or gDNA that made up the material.

The germline V and J ends were trimmed by 1 base and 1 base, with 10 bases remaining between them. The CDR3 has 15 residues. Germline V CDR1 and CDR2: LNHDA, SQIVND (reference sequence). This clone appeared a single time. The table came from immunoSEQ multiplex PCR; TCRdb's copy has only in-frame clones and leaves some out. In the table there are approximately 140,000 clones, 80% to 90% of which are singletons. This sequence joins TRBV19 and TRBJ1-1; weak D call: TRBD1 (6 bases). This TCR derives from a man between 70 and 80 years old with acute or convalescent COVID-19. Specimen: peripheral blood. Here the CDR3 reads CASSIGSGANTEAFF. CDR3 sequence (DNA): TGTGCCAGTAGTATAGGTTCAGGGGCGAACACTGAAGCTTTCTTT.